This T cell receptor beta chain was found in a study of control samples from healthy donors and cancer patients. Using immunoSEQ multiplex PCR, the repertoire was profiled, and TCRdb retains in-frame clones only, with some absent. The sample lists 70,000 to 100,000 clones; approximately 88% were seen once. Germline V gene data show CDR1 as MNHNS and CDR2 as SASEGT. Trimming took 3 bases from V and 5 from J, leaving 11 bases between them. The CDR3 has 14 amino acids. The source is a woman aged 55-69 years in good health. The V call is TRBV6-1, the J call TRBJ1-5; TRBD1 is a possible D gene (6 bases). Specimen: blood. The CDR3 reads CASSEQTGHQPQHF. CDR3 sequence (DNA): TGTGCCAGCAGTGAGCAAACAGGGCATCAGCCCCAGCATTTT.